The 11 T cell receptor beta chains below come from one sample, sequenced in a study of cytomegalovirus exposure and HLA in healthy donors. Amplification used 60 Vbeta primers and 13 Jbeta primers. Sequencing was performed with immunoSEQ multiplex PCR; in TCRdb, only in-frame clones are kept and a portion is missing. The sample yields 200,000 or so clones, approximately 80% seen once. The sequenced material came from PBMCs. Receptor source: a woman aged 18-29 years in good health and CMV-seropositive.

This clone appeared once. The gene calls are TRBV27 and TRBJ1-5, with D perhaps TRBD1 (6 bases). Germline V gene sequence: CDR1 MNHEY, CDR2 SMNVEV (reference sequence). The CDR3 consists of 13 residues. The V and J ends lost 3 bases and 9 bases respectively, with 12 bases between them. The CDR3 region is CASSFGQYWPQHF. Written as DNA, the CDR3 is TGTGCCAGCAGTTTCGGACAGTATTGGCCCCAGCATTTT.

The chain links TRBV27 to TRBJ1-1; a possible D gene is TRBD1 (5 bases). Germline V lookup: CDR1 MNHEY, CDR2 SMNVEV (reference sequence). The V gene lost 5 bases and the J gene lost 1 base, with 8 bases spanning the gap. The CDR3 has 13 residues. The CDR3 loop reads CASSPQGNTEAFF. DNA of the CDR3: TGTGCCAGCAGTCCCCAGGGGAACACTGAAGCTTTCTTT.

This clone has a handful of counts. The chain recombines TRBV19 with TRBJ1-2; D not certain. V gave up 0 bases and J gave up 4 bases, with 6 bases separating them. The CDR3 extends over 13 amino acids. The V gene's germline CDR1 is LNHDA and CDR2 SQIVND (reference sequence). CDR3 amino acids: CASSIDLSYGYTF. The CDR3 bases are TGTGCCAGTAGTATAGATCTCAGCTATGGCTACACCTTC.

The chain is built from TRBV5-8 and TRBJ2-3, with a tentative D call TRBD2 (5 bases). Germline loops: CDR1 SGHTS, CDR2 YDEGEE. The length of the CDR3 is 15 residues. Trimming shortened V by 9 bases and J by 6 bases, and 23 bases separated the two germline ends. CDR3 region: CATAWRTLLIDTQYF. CDR3 DNA: TGTGCCACCGCTTGGAGGACGCTGCTTATCGATACGCAGTATTTT.

This clone rates as medium-sized. V gene TRBV28 combines with J gene TRBJ1-4; D uncertain. This CDR3 has 16 residues. Germline CDR1 and CDR2: MDHEN and SYDVKM. With 3 bases removed from V and 3 bases from J, the gap between germline ends came to 14 bases. CDR3 nucleotides: TGTGCCAGCAGTTTTCTAGGATCCTCGGCTAATGAAAAACTGTTTTTT. Translating it yields CASSFLGSSANEKLFF. The entire variable domain, with the rest obtained from reference TRBV28 and TRBJ1-4, is as follows: DVKVTQSSRYLVKRTGEKVFLECVQDMDHENMFWYRQDPGLGLRLIYFSYDVKMKEKGDIPEGYSVSREKKERFSLILESASTNQTSMYLCASSFLGSSANEKLFFGSGTQLSVL.

CDR3 sequence: CASSFLGGAGTDTQYF. For the CDR3, the DNA is TGTGCCAGCAGCTTTTTAGGGGGGGCCGGCACAGATACGCAGTATTTT. The chain recombines TRBV11-2 with TRBJ2-3; D is perhaps TRBD2 (7 bases). This CDR3 is 16 amino acids long. V was trimmed by 3 bases and J by 1 base, leaving 14 bases between them. The germline V gene has CDR1 SGHAT and CDR2 FQNNGV.

The rearrangement uses TRBV5-1 and TRBJ1-2; 9 nucleotides align to TRBD1. The ends lost 9 bases at V and 5 bases at J; junction bases unmatched: 2. The CDR3 is made up of 11 amino acids. Germline V gene lookup returns CDR1 SGHRS and CDR2 YFSETQ. Here the CDR3 DNA reads TGCGCCATCGGACAGGGGTATGGCTACACCTTC. Translating gives CAIGQGYGYTF.

This clone occurred once. J is TRBJ2-6 and V is TRBV19; D is perhaps TRBD1 (7 bases). CDR3 length: 14 amino acids. The V end lost 10 bases, the J end lost 4 bases, and 14 bases lay between the germline ends. CDR1 is LNHDA and CDR2 is SQIVND in the germline V gene (reference sequence). CDR3 nucleotide sequence: TGTGCCACCACAGGGGAGGCAGGGGCCAACGTCCTGACTTTC. This sequence encodes CATTGEAGANVLTF.

Remarks on this clone: Additional DNA sequences in this sample encode the identical CDR3. The chain has TRBV7-9 and TRBJ1-1; 8 nucleotides match TRBD1. V lost 4 bases and J lost 13; bases outside the gene matches: 11. The CDR3 totals 13 residues. CDR1 SEHNR and CDR2 FQNEAQ come from the germline V gene (reference sequence). CDR3 residues: CASSSETGAHFFF. As DNA, the CDR3 is TGTGCCAGCAGCTCAGAGACAGGGGCCCATTTTTTCTTT.

V is TRBV28 and J is TRBJ2-7; TRBD1 is a possible D gene (5 bases). Germline V CDR1 and CDR2: MDHEN, SYDVKM. V lost 5 bases and J lost 9, with 14 bases in between. This CDR3 region has 12 residues. CDR3 protein: CASSLRTSGQYF. DNA for the CDR3: TGTGCCAGCAGTCTAAGGACATCGGGGCAGTACTTC.

V usage is TRBV5-6 and J usage is TRBJ2-5, with D perhaps TRBD2 (6 bases). Per the germline V gene, CDR1 is SGHDT and CDR2 is YYEEEE. CDR3 size: 15 residues. V lost 6 bases, J lost 5 bases, and 20 bases lay in between. As DNA, the CDR3 is TGTGCCAGCACCCCAGGGAGGTCTCGTTGGGAGACCCAGTACTTC. It specifies CASTPGRSRWETQYF.